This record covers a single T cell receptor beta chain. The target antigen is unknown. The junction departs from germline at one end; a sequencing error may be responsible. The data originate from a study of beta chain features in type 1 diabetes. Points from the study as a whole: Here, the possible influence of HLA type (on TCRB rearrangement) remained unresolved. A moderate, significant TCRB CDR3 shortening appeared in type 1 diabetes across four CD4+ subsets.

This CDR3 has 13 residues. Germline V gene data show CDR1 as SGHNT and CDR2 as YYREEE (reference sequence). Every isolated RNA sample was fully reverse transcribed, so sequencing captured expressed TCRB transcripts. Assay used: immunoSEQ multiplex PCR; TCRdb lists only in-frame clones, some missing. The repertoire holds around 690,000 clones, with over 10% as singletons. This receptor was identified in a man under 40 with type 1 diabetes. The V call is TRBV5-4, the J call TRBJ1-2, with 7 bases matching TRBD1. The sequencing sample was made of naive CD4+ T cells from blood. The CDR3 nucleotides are TGTGCCAGCAGCTCAGCGGTTCAGGGGGATTCGGTCTTC. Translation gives CASSSAVQGDSVF.